This T cell receptor beta chain appears in the sequencing data of a study of cytomegalovirus exposure and HLA in healthy donors. The PCR used 60 Vbeta and 13 Jbeta primers. Authors' analysis steps: Later, an analysis found some 80 million unique TCR beta chains, and around 10 million of these were shared. TCRdb's table, derived via immunoSEQ multiplex PCR, lists solely in-frame clones and lacks some. For V, J and clone size, that table is used; D and trimming come from the DNA. The sample totals roughly 34,000 clones. Remarks on this clone: No antigen is known for it.

Study-wide findings and caveats: Researchers reported that three CMV-associated chains were confirmed in vitro as CMV antigen-specific. One variant, a missense change in DCLRE1C, was linked in a later analysis to TCR beta V- and J-gene trimming.

This CDR3 comprises 14 residues. CDR1 is SGDLS and CDR2 is YYNGEE in the germline V gene. V lost 4 bases and J lost 4, with 14 bases in between. The source is a woman between 40 and 55 years old in good health and CMV-seropositive. V gene TRBV9 combines with J gene TRBJ2-5, with a tentative D call TRBD2 (7 bases). Sequenced material: PBMCs. The CDR3 sequence is CASSRSGGLETQYF. The CDR3 DNA follows: TGTGCCAGCAGCCGTTCCGGGGGGCTAGAGACCCAGTACTTC.